This TCR beta chain was identified during a study of blood T cell repertoires in COVID-19. Only in-frame clones appear in the TCRdb table, and some are missing; sequencing was by immunoSEQ multiplex PCR. The sample yields about 200,000 clones, more than 70% seen once. The V end lost 3 bases, the J end lost 2 bases, and 8 bases lay between the germline ends. Per the germline V gene, CDR1 is SEHNR and CDR2 is FQNEAQ (reference sequence). There are 13 residues in the CDR3. The chain combines TRBV7-9 with TRBJ2-7; D is unresolved. What was sequenced was PBMCs or T cells enriched from blood (not recorded which). This receptor was taken from a woman younger than 35 who had recovered from COVID-19. DNA for the CDR3: TGTGCCAGCAGCTTCCCAGGAACCTACGAGCAGTACTTC. Its protein is CASSFPGTYEQYF.